Sequencing of this T cell receptor (beta chain) was carried out in a study of technical replicates of blood from a few donors. Germline CDR1 and CDR2: SGHDT and YYEEEE. CDR3 size: 13 residues. V shed 0 bases and J shed 1 base, with 4 bases lying between them. TCRdb's table, derived via immunoSEQ multiplex PCR, lists solely in-frame clones and lacks some. The sample records tens of thousands of clones, roughly 77% being singletons. This clonotype originated in a human donor in good health. Some clones in this sample may be carry-over from other donors' samples. This rearrangement joins TRBV5-6 to TRBJ1-1; unclear D gene. Sequencing was carried out using PBMCs. Here the CDR3 reads CASSLDRNTEAFF. DNA for the CDR3: TGTGCCAGCAGCTTGGACAGGAACACTGAAGCTTTCTTT.